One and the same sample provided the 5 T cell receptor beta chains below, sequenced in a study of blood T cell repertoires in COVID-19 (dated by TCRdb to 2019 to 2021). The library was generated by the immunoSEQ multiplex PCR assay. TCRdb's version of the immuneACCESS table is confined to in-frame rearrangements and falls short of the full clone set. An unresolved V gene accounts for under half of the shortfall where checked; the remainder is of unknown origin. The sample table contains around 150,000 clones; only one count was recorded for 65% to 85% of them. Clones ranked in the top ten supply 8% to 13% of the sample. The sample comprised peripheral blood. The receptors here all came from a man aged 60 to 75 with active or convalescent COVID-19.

CDR3 nucleotide sequence: TGTGCCAGCACTCCACCCGGGGTAGCACAGGGGGGCTACACCTTC. This codes for CASTPPGVAQGGYTF. The gene calls are TRBV28 and TRBJ1-2, with 7 bases identical to TRBD1. CDR3 length equals 15 residues. CDR1 and CDR2 (germline): MDHEN, SYDVKM. With 7 bases clipped from V and 8 bases from J, the junction kept 16 bases outside the gene matches.

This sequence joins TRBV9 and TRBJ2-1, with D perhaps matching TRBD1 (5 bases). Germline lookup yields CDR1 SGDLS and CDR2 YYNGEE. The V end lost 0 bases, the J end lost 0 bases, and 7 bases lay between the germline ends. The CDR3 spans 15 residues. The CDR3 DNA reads TGTGCCAGCAGCGTAGCGCAGGGCTCCTACAATGAGCAGTTCTTC. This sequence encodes CASSVAQGSYNEQFF.

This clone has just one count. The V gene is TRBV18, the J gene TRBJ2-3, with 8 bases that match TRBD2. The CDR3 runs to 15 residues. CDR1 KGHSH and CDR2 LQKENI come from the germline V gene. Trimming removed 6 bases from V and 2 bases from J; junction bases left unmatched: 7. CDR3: CASSPPGLDTDTQYF. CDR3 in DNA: TGTGCCAGCTCTCCCCCGGGACTAGACACAGATACGCAGTATTTT.

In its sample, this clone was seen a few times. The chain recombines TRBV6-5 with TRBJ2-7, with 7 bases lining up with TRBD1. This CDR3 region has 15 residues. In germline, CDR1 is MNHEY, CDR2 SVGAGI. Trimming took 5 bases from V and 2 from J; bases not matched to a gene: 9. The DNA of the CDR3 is TGTGCCAGCAGTCGGCGCCTAGGGACAGCCTACGAGCAGTACTTC. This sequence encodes CASSRRLGTAYEQYF.

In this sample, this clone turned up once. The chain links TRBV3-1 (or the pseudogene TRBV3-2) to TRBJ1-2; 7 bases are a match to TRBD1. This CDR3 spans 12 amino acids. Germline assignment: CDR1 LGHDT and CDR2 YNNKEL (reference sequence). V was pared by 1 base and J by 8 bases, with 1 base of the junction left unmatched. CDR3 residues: CASSQGTGGYTF. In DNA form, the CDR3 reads TGTGCCAGCAGCCAAGGGACAGGCGGCTACACCTTC.